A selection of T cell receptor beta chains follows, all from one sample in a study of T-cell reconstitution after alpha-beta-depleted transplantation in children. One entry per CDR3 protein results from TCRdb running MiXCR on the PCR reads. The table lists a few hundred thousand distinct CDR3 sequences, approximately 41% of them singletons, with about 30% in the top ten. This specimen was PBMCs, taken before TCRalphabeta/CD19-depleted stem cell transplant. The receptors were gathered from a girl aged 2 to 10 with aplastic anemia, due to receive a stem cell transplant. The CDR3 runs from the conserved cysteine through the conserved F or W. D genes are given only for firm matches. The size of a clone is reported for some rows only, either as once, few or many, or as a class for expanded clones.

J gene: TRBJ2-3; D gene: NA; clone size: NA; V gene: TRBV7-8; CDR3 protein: CASSRERGHGDTQYF; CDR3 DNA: TGTGCCAGCAGTCGGGAGAGGGGGCATGGAGATACGCAGTATTTT
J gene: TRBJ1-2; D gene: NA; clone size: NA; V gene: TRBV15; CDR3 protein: CATSRARAQNYGYTF; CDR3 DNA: TGTGCCACCAGCAGAGCCCGGGCGCAGAACTATGGCTACACCTTC
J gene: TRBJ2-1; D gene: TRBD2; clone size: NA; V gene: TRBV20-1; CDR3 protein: CSASSPLGTSGYNEQFF; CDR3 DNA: TGCAGTGCTAGCTCCCCTTTGGGGACTAGCGGCTACAATGAGCAGTTCTTC
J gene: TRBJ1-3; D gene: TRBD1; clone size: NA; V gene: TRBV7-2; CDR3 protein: CASSLGHRGSGNTIYF; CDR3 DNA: TGTGCCAGCAGCTTAGGTCACAGGGGGAGTGGAAACACCATATATTTT
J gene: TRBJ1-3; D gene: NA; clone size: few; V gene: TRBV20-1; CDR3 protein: CSAQNVGGRDLHSGNTIYF; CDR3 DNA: TGCAGTGCCCAAAACGTAGGGGGGAGGGACCTCCACTCTGGAAACACCATATATTTT
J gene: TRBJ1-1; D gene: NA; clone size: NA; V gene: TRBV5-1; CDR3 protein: CASSSFLGGTEAFF; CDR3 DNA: TGCGCCAGCAGCTCCTTTCTAGGGGGCACTGAAGCTTTCTTT
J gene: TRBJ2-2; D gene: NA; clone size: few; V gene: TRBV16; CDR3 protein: CASRRSRATGELFF; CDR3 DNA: TGTGCCAGCAGAAGGAGTAGGGCCACCGGGGAGCTGTTTTTT
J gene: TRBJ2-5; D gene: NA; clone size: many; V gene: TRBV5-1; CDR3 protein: CASSPHLGETQYF; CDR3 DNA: TGCGCCAGCAGCCCCCATCTAGGAGAGACCCAGTACTTC
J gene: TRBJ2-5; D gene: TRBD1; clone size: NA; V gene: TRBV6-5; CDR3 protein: CASSYSTGGEETQYF; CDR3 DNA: TGTGCCAGCAGTTACTCGACAGGGGGCGAGGAGACCCAGTACTTC
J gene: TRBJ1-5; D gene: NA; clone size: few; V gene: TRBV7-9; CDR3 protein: CASSPRDGNQPQHF; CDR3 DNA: TGTGCCAGCAGCCCCCGGGACGGGAATCAGCCCCAGCATTTT
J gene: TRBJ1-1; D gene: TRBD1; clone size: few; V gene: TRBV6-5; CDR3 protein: CASSLSQGQGMNTEAFF; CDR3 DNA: TGTGCCAGCAGTTTATCTCAGGGACAGGGGATGAACACTGAAGCTTTCTTT
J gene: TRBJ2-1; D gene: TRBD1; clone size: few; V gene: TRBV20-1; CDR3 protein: CSARVQADRVRGYNEQFF; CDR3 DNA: TGCAGTGCTAGAGTTCAGGCCGACAGGGTAAGGGGATACAATGAGCAGTTCTTC
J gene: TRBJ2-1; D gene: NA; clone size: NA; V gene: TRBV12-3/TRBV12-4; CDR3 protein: CASSYGDEQFF; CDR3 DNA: TGTGCCAGCAGTTATGGGGATGAGCAGTTCTTC
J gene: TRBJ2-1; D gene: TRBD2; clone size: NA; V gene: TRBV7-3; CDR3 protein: CASSLTGGLAGDNEQFF; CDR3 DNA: TGTGCCAGCAGCTTAACGGGGGGACTAGCGGGAGACAATGAGCAGTTCTTC
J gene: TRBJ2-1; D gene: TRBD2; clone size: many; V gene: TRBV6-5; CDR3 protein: CASSSTSGSYNEQFF; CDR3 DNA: TGTGCCAGCAGTTCTACTAGCGGGAGCTACAATGAGCAGTTCTTC